The 30 T cell receptor beta chains reported below all come from one sample, sequenced in a study of shared T cell receptors in the human thymus. Clones were read by immunoSEQ multiplex PCR, and TCRdb kept only the in-frame ones, dropping some. Of hundreds of thousands of clones in the sample, around 87% were seen once. These records were also assigned to another study, of human thymus T cells.

Sequenced sample: thymocytes. All receptors derive from a boy under two years old with a congenital heart defect.

This chain uses TRBV12-2 with TRBJ2-1; the table's D call TRBD2 went unverified against the DNA. TRBV12-2 is a pseudogene segment. The CDR3 is 16 amino acids. The CDR3 is CASRSGLDRSYNEQFF. The CDR3 DNA sequence: TGTGCAAGTCGCTCTGGACTAGATCGGTCCTACAATGAGCAGTTCTTC.

The rearrangement links TRBV28 to TRBJ1-5; D ambiguous. V shed 4 bases and J shed 3 bases, with 7 bases lying between them. Germline loops: CDR1 MDHEN, CDR2 SYDVKM. CDR3 length equals 13 residues. This chain's CDR3 is CASSSQFNQPQHF. CDR3 sequence (DNA): TGTGCCAGCAGTTCACAGTTCAATCAGCCCCAGCATTTT. The complete variable domain, with remaining parts taken from reference TRBV28 and TRBJ1-5, reads DVKVTQSSRYLVKRTGEKVFLECVQDMDHENMFWYRQDPGLGLRLIYFSYDVKMKEKGDIPEGYSVSREKKERFSLILESASTNQTSMYLCASSSQFNQPQHFGDGTRLSIL.

The rearrangement uses TRBV5-1 and TRBJ2-1; D might be TRBD2 (5 bases). CDR3 length: 16 amino acids. The germline V gene has CDR1 SGHRS and CDR2 YFSETQ. Between the trimmed V and J ends, which lost 1 base and 0 bases, there was a span of 11 bases. This chain's CDR3 is CASSLSGEPSYNEQFF. The DNA of the CDR3 is TGCGCCAGCAGCTTGTCCGGGGAACCCTCCTACAATGAGCAGTTCTTC.

The chain's CDR3 is CASSEKEGGQVETQYF. The DNA for the CDR3 is TGTGCCAGCAGCGAAAAGGAGGGGGGGCAGGTCGAGACCCAGTACTTC. V usage is TRBV9 and J usage is TRBJ2-5, with a tentative D call TRBD2 (7 bases). The germline V gene encodes CDR1 SGDLS and CDR2 YYNGEE. The V end lost 3 bases, the J end lost 5 bases, and 20 bases lay between the germline ends. The CDR3 spans 16 residues.

This clone was seen a few times. The rearrangement links TRBV19 to TRBJ2-7; TRBD1 matches at 8 bases. The V and J ends lost 4 bases and 0 bases, in that order; junction bases with no gene match: 2. This CDR3 comprises 14 residues. Germline V lookup: CDR1 LNHDA, CDR2 SQIVND (reference sequence). Written as DNA, the CDR3 is TGTGCCAGTAGTAAGGACAGGGTCTCCTACGAGCAGTACTTC. It translates to CASSKDRVSYEQYF. Full variable domain (missing parts from reference TRBV19 and TRBJ2-7): DGGITQSPKYLFRKEGQNVTLSCEQNLNHDAMYWYRQDPGQGLRLIYYSQIVNDFQKGDIAEGYSVSREKKESFPLTVTSAQKNPTAFYLCASSKDRVSYEQYFGPGTRLTVT.

V and J are TRBV2 and TRBJ2-1; 7 bases agree with TRBD1. J lost 7 bases, V lost 3 bases, and 3 bases had no gene match. The CDR3 spans 13 residues. Germline CDR1 SNHLY, CDR2 FYNNEI. The CDR3 DNA reads TGTGCCAGCAGTGAGGACAGGAGGAATGAGCAGTTCTTC. Its protein product is CASSEDRRNEQFF.

This clone was picked up one time. V usage is TRBV4-3 and J usage is TRBJ2-5; 8 nucleotides match TRBD1. The J call may be incorrect, as the DNA end agrees better with TRBJ2-7. This CDR3 has 15 residues. The germline V gene has CDR1 LGHNA and CDR2 YSLEER. The CDR3 here is CASSARQGNNYEQYF. As DNA, the CDR3 is TGCGCCAGCAGCGCACGACAGGGGAATAACTACGAGCAGTACTTC.

The chain combines TRBV5-1 with TRBJ1-2, with TRBD1 identical over 8 bases. The germline CDR1 and CDR2 sequences are SGHRS and YFSETQ. The length of the CDR3 is 16 residues. The trim removed 4 bases at V and 3 bases at J, leaving 11 bases unmatched. DNA of the CDR3: TGCGCCAGCAGCCTGACTCCGACAGGGGTGGACTATGGCTACACCTTC. This codes for CASSLTPTGVDYGYTF.

This clone has only a few counts. The chain combines TRBV25-1 with TRBJ1-2, with no clear D. Germline values: CDR1 MGHDK, CDR2 SYGVNS. The CDR3 runs to 14 residues. With 3 bases removed from V and 8 bases from J, the gap between germline ends came to 16 bases. The CDR3 sequence is CASSDLDSRWGYTF. The CDR3 nucleotides are TGTGCCAGCAGTGATCTAGACTCCCGATGGGGCTACACCTTC.

The sample holds a few counts of this clone. The chain links TRBV30 to TRBJ2-2; 16 bases align to TRBD2. The CDR3 consists of 19 residues. J was trimmed by 5 bases and V by 2 bases; bases with no gene match: 11. From germline, CDR1 is GTSNPN and CDR2 SVGIG (reference sequence). The CDR3 DNA reads as TGTGCCTGGAGTCACGCCGGGACTAGCGGGAGGGCCAATACCGGGGAGCTGTTTTTT. Protein product: CAWSHAGTSGRANTGELFF.

The rearrangement joins TRBV28 to TRBJ1-1, with a possible D match to TRBD1 (5 bases). Trimming removed 7 bases from V and 6 bases from J, with 18 bases in between. The CDR3 spans 14 residues. Germline loops: CDR1 MDHEN, CDR2 SYDVKM. The DNA for the CDR3 is TGTGCCAGCACCCCACCGGGGGGATGGGCTGAAGCTTTCTTT. Translation: CASTPPGGWAEAFF.

Points on this clone: Sequence at one end of the junction differs from germline and may be a read error. V usage is TRBV5-1 and J usage is TRBJ1-2, with D possibly TRBD1 on 6 matching bases. The CDR3 contains 12 residues. CDR1 and CDR2 from the germline V gene are SGHRS and YFSETQ. The CDR3 loop is CAGSSGAYGYTF. The CDR3 DNA is TGCGCCGGCAGTTCAGGGGCCTATGGCTACACCTTC.

The gene calls are TRBV5-4 and TRBJ2-7; D is unresolved. Germline CDR1 and CDR2: SGHNT and YYREEE (reference sequence). CDR3 length equals 12 residues. With 2 bases removed from V and 6 bases from J, the gap between germline ends came to 9 bases. Here the CDR3 reads CASSFGPREQYF. CDR3 coding DNA: TGTGCCAGCAGCTTTGGGCCCCGCGAGCAGTACTTC. Full variable domain (missing parts from reference TRBV5-4 and TRBJ2-7): ETGVTQSPTHLIKTRGQQVTLRCSSQSGHNTVSWYQQALGQGPQFIFQYYREEENGRGNFPPRFSGLQFPNYSSELNVNALELDDSALYLCASSFGPREQYFGPGTRLTVT.

This clone was counted a few times. V and J are TRBV28 and TRBJ1-1; D unresolved. The V gene's germline CDR1 is MDHEN and CDR2 SYDVKM. V was shortened by 3 bases and J by 2 bases, with 7 bases between the two germline ends. The CDR3 length is 13 residues. CDR3 amino acids: CASSFRSNTEAFF. CDR3 coding DNA: TGTGCCAGCAGTTTCCGGAGCAACACTGAAGCTTTCTTT.

The chain links TRBV11-2 to TRBJ2-7; D is possibly TRBD1 (6 bases). V was trimmed by 1 base and J by 5 bases, leaving 15 bases between them. This CDR3 has 15 amino acids. Germline V lookup: CDR1 SGHAT, CDR2 FQNNGV. In nucleotides, the CDR3 is TGTGCCAGCAGCTTAGCCATGAACAGGGACCACGAGCAGTACTTC. Its translation: CASSLAMNRDHEQYF.

There are a few counts of this clone. This chain uses TRBV7-9 with TRBJ1-2; D gene uncertain. V was clipped by 1 base and J by 1 base, with 7 bases between them. The CDR3 loop spans 14 amino acids. Looked up from germline, CDR1 is SEHNR and CDR2 is FQNEAQ (reference sequence). CDR3 coding DNA: TGTGCCAGCAGCTTAGTGGACTTTAACTATGGCTACACCTTC. Amino acids: CASSLVDFNYGYTF.

The chain links TRBV5-4 to TRBJ2-2; 10 positions agree with TRBD2. Per germline, CDR1 SGHNT and CDR2 YYREEE (reference sequence). Trimming at V came to 4 bases and at J to 2 bases, leaving 8 bases not matched to a gene. The CDR3 has 17 amino acids. This CDR3 is CASSGGASGSNTGELFF. The DNA for the CDR3 is TGTGCCAGCAGCGGGGGGGCTAGCGGGAGTAACACCGGGGAGCTGTTTTTT.

The rearrangement uses TRBV20-1 and TRBJ2-2; D remains unclear. The CDR3 spans 11 residues. Germline loops: CDR1 DFQATT, CDR2 SNEGSKA (reference sequence). Trimming took off 5 bases at V and 5 bases at J, with 6 bases between the two ends. The CDR3 bases are TGCAGTGCTTACGGGACCGGGGAGCTGTTTTTT. Protein product: CSAYGTGELFF.

The chain couples TRBV10-2 to TRBJ2-1; D possibly corresponds to TRBD1 (5 bases). Trimming pared 7 bases from V and 4 bases from J, leaving 11 bases between. CDR1 is WSHSY and CDR2 is SAAADI in the germline V gene. The CDR3 consists of 13 residues. CDR3: CASTGNVYNEQFF. As DNA, the CDR3 is TGCGCCAGCACAGGGAACGTTTACAATGAGCAGTTCTTC.

This chain joins TRBV28 and TRBJ1-1; weak D call: TRBD1 (6 bases). The V end was cut by 3 bases, the J end by 1 base, with 12 bases between. This CDR3 region has 15 residues. CDR1 and CDR2 from the germline V gene are MDHEN and SYDVKM. CDR3 sequence (DNA): TGTGCCAGCAGTTTGCCGGGACAAACGAACACTGAAGCTTTCTTT. Amino acids: CASSLPGQTNTEAFF.

The V call is TRBV5-4, the J call TRBJ2-5; 7 bases map to TRBD2. J was trimmed by 5 bases and V by 3 bases; bases with no gene match: 10. The CDR3 covers 15 residues. CDR1 is SGHNT and CDR2 is YYREEE in the germline V gene (reference sequence). CDR3 sequence reads: CASSSRVTGGETQYF. In DNA, the CDR3 is TGTGCCAGCAGCTCACGGGTCACCGGGGGGGAGACCCAGTACTTC.

V usage is TRBV19 and J usage is TRBJ1-1; D gene unclear. The CDR3 covers 14 residues. Germline V CDR1 and CDR2: LNHDA, SQIVND (reference sequence). Trimming took 3 bases from V and 4 from J, leaving 12 bases between them. The CDR3 here is CASSIGEDPTEAFF. CDR3 DNA sequence: TGTGCCAGTAGTATTGGGGAGGATCCCACTGAAGCTTTCTTT.

CDR3 nucleotides: TGTGCCAGCAGCTTAGTCTCTAGTTTACCCACCTACGAGCAGTACTTC. Protein sequence: CASSLVSSLPTYEQYF. The chain uses TRBV7-2 and TRBJ2-7; no firm D call. This CDR3 has 16 amino acids. V gave up 1 base and J gave up 2 bases, with 15 bases separating them. CDR1 and CDR2 (germline): SGHTA, FQGNSA.

The genes are TRBV30 and TRBJ2-3; TRBD2 matches 9 bases. The germline V gene encodes CDR1 GTSNPN and CDR2 SVGIG (reference sequence). Unmatched junction bases numbered 7, after V lost 1 base and J lost 5 bases. CDR3 length: 15 residues. The CDR3 DNA follows: TGTGCCTGGAGTGAGGGGCGGGGGGGCATAGATACGCAGTATTTT. This sequence encodes CAWSEGRGGIDTQYF.

J is TRBJ2-7 and V is TRBV27; 7 bases line up with TRBD1. The junction had 11 bases not matched to a gene; V was cut back by 6 bases and J by 0 bases. The CDR3 runs to 16 residues. Germline V gene data show CDR1 as MNHEY and CDR2 as SMNVEV (reference sequence). The CDR3 nucleotides read TGTGCCAGCAGAGCCCAGCCGGGACAGAGCTCCTACGAGCAGTACTTC. Residues: CASRAQPGQSSYEQYF.

The chain employs TRBV4-1 and TRBJ2-3, with TRBD1 identical over 10 bases. The V gene end was trimmed by 0 bases and the J gene end by 4 bases; junction bases not matched to a gene: 10. The CDR3 extends over 18 amino acids. Germline assignment: CDR1 MGHRA and CDR2 YSYEKL. CDR3 loop: CASSQDKGTGVRADTQYF. The CDR3 nucleotides read TGCGCCAGCAGCCAAGATAAAGGGACAGGGGTACGGGCAGATACGCAGTATTTT.

The chain couples TRBV9 to TRBJ1-1; D is perhaps TRBD1 (6 bases). Per germline, CDR1 SGDLS and CDR2 YYNGEE. CDR3 length equals 16 residues. Deletions cut 4 bases from V and 4 bases from J, with 20 bases between. This chain's CDR3 is CASSPKKGDGATEAFF. The CDR3 bases are TGTGCCAGCAGCCCCAAAAAGGGGGATGGGGCCACTGAAGCTTTCTTT.

The rearrangement joins TRBV5-6 to TRBJ2-5; 7 positions agree with TRBD1. The CDR3 contains 14 residues. J lost 5 bases, V lost 6 bases, and 10 bases had no gene match. Per germline, CDR1 SGHDT and CDR2 YYEEEE. Here the CDR3 reads CASNMTGSRETQYF. CDR3 sequence (DNA): TGTGCCAGCAATATGACAGGGAGTAGGGAGACCCAGTACTTC.

This clone was seen more than once but under ten times. J is TRBJ2-2 and V is TRBV4-3, with TRBD2 identical over 11 bases. V dropped 5 bases and J dropped 5; count of bases not matched to a gene: 19. From germline, CDR1 is LGHNA and CDR2 YSLEER. There are 20 residues in the CDR3. The CDR3 protein is CASSELSGRAWERRTGELFF. The CDR3 DNA sequence: TGCGCCAGCAGCGAACTTAGCGGGAGGGCCTGGGAAAGACGGACCGGGGAGCTGTTTTTT.

The chain recombines TRBV10-1 with TRBJ2-1, with 10 nucleotides matching TRBD2. The V segment lost 3 bases and the J segment 5 bases; nucleotides outside the gene matches: 4. The V gene's germline CDR1 is WNHNN and CDR2 SYGVQD (reference sequence). CDR3 length equals 15 residues. CDR3 residues: CASSETSGEDNEQFF. The DNA for the CDR3 is TGCGCCAGCAGTGAAACTAGCGGGGAGGACAATGAGCAGTTCTTC.